This T cell receptor beta chain was recovered during a study of PD-1 blockade in classical Hodgkin lymphoma. This table comes from immunoSEQ multiplex PCR, and its TCRdb copy is limited to in-frame clones, with some not included. Of over 60,000 clones in the sample, over 90% are singletons; the top ten hold around 2.5%. In the case of this clone: Its antigen is as yet unknown.

Broader study findings: Why the repertoires differ is still unclear, perhaps disease activity or prior therapy. Lower baseline TCR diversity was reported for newly diagnosed patients than for healthy donors.

With 5 bases clipped from V and 6 bases from J, the junction kept 2 bases outside the gene matches. There are 14 residues in the CDR3. CDR1 is SGHTA and CDR2 is FQGNSA in the germline V gene. Time point here: newly diagnosed, previously untreated cHL patient sample. A comparison was provided by newly diagnosed, untreated classical Hodgkin lymphoma PBMCs. Input material: peripheral blood mononuclear cells (PBMCs). This sequence originates from a human donor with classical Hodgkin lymphoma. The V call is TRBV7-2, the J call TRBJ2-1; 12 bases map to TRBD2. The CDR3 spells CASSRTSGINEQFF. CDR3 coding DNA: TGTGCCAGCAGCAGGACTAGCGGGATCAATGAGCAGTTCTTC. The full variable domain, its missing parts supplied by reference TRBV7-2 and TRBJ2-1, is GAGVSQSPSNKVTEKGKDVELRCDPISGHTALYWYRQSLGQGLEFLIYFQGNSAPDKSGLPSDRFSAERTGGSVSTLTIQRTQQEDSAVYLCASSRTSGINEQFFGPGTRLTVL.